The entry below gives a single T cell receptor (beta chain) sequence along with its context. Its antigen is currently unknown. The record originates from a study of T cell responses to AZD1222 COVID-19 vaccine. Study results and limitations: Clonal diversity was possibly underestimated, and white British individuals and females predominated among donors. Researchers took repertoire samples only after the peak T cell response had come. Once two AZD1222 doses were given, Spike-specific TCR breadth and depth went up.

The table came from immunoSEQ multiplex PCR; TCRdb's copy has only in-frame clones and leaves some out. Of approximately 96,000 clones listed, roughly 84% were seen once; the top ten hold 5.6%. Germline V gene data show CDR1 as MGHRA and CDR2 as YSYEKL. V was shortened by 0 bases and J by 8 bases, with 7 bases between the two germline ends. The CDR3 sequence is 12 residues long. The TCR comes from an adult who received the AZD1222 COVID-19 vaccine. Source: peripheral blood, taken 28 days after the second AZD1222 dose. The chain has TRBV4-1 and TRBJ1-2, with D maybe TRBD1 (6 bases). The CDR3 sequence: CASSQEGAGYTF. CDR3 bases: TGCGCCAGCAGCCAAGAGGGGGCCGGCTACACCTTC.